These 16 T cell receptor beta chains share one sample of origin, sequenced in a study of shared clonotypes between healthy human individuals. Measured with immunoSEQ multiplex PCR; TCRdb has only the in-frame clones, and not every one. The table records about 2.4 million clones, roughly 93% of them present only once. The specimen sequenced was naive CD4+ T cells from PBMCs. Subset defined: CD45RA+ positively selected. All receptors derive from a man aged 18 to 30 in good health. Some clones in this sample may be carry-over from other donors' samples.

The gene calls are TRBV10-3 and TRBJ1-3; D unresolved. CDR1 and CDR2 (germline): ENHRY, SYGVKD. V gave up 0 bases and J gave up 0 bases, with 9 bases separating them. The CDR3 has 16 amino acids. CDR3 in DNA: TGTGCCATCAGTGAGTCTAGGACTGCCTCTGGAAACACCATATATTTT. Translation: CAISESRTASGNTIYF.

The chain is built from TRBV14 and TRBJ2-2; D uncertain. The V and J ends lost 4 bases and 5 bases respectively, with 17 bases between them. The germline gives CDR1 SGHDN, CDR2 FVKESK. This CDR3 contains 16 residues. The CDR3 protein is CASSLLPGNPTGELFF. DNA of the CDR3: TGTGCCAGCAGCCTGTTACCTGGTAACCCTACCGGGGAGCTGTTTTTT.

The chain has TRBV13 and TRBJ1-5; D is uncertain. The CDR3 totals 12 residues. The germline gives CDR1 PRHDT, CDR2 FYEKMQ (reference sequence). Trimming left V 2 bases short and J 9 bases short, with 8 bases between. The CDR3 DNA reads as TGTGCCAGCAGCTTACGCCGTGGGCCCCAGCATTTT. It specifies CASSLRRGPQHF.

The rearrangement links TRBV27 to TRBJ1-2; 10 bases fit TRBD1. V shed 6 bases and J 4 bases; nucleotides not matched to a gene: 11. Germline CDR1 reads MNHEY; CDR2 reads SMNVEV (reference sequence). The CDR3 covers 16 residues. CDR3 nucleotide sequence: TGTGCCAGCAGGCCTGCGACAGGGGGCGTAATCTATGGCTACACCTTC. This translates into CASRPATGGVIYGYTF.

This CDR3 reads CASRFSGITDTQYF. In DNA, the CDR3 is TGTGCCAGCAGATTTAGCGGGATCACAGATACGCAGTATTTT. The chain recombines TRBV27 with TRBJ2-3, with 8 bases identical to TRBD2. The V segment lost 6 bases and the J segment 2 bases; nucleotides outside the gene matches: 4. The germline V gene encodes CDR1 MNHEY and CDR2 SMNVEV (reference sequence). The CDR3 has 14 residues.

The CDR3 protein is CASSLAVGGREDYGYTF. The CDR3, as DNA: TGTGCCAGCAGCTTAGCGGTAGGCGGCAGGGAGGACTATGGCTACACCTTC. The V call is TRBV11-2, the J call TRBJ1-2, with D possibly being TRBD1 (5 bases). The CDR3 has 17 amino acids. CDR1 is SGHAT, CDR2 FQNNGV, per germline. Trimming took 1 base from V and 3 from J, leaving 18 bases between them.

The chain links TRBV6-6 to TRBJ2-7, with 10 bases matching TRBD1. With 4 bases clipped from V and 6 bases from J, the junction kept 9 bases outside the gene matches. The CDR3 contains 15 residues. Germline CDR1 and CDR2: MNHNY and SVGAGI (reference sequence). This chain's CDR3 is CASSFLTGGSGEQYF. CDR3 nucleotide sequence: TGTGCCAGCAGTTTCCTGACAGGGGGCTCGGGCGAGCAGTACTTC.

The chain combines TRBV6-1 with TRBJ1-1; tentative D call: TRBD1 (5 bases). V gave up 7 bases and J gave up 3 bases, with 18 bases separating them. CDR1 and CDR2 (germline): MNHNS, SASEGT. The CDR3 has 15 residues. This CDR3 is CASTEGRATDTEAFF. CDR3 nucleotides: TGTGCCAGCACCGAGGGGAGGGCTACAGACACTGAAGCTTTCTTT.

The CDR3 loop is CASSPGTGRLFYGYTF. The CDR3 bases are TGTGCCAGCAGCCCGGGGACAGGCCGTCTTTTCTATGGCTACACCTTC. The rearrangement uses TRBV28 and TRBJ1-2; 8 bases align to TRBD1. The V gene end was trimmed by 6 bases and the J gene end by 4 bases; junction bases not matched to a gene: 13. This CDR3 has 16 residues. Germline V gene lookup returns CDR1 MDHEN and CDR2 SYDVKM.

In nucleotides, the CDR3 is TGTGCCAGCGCCCGGACTAGCGGGAGCTCCTACGAGCAGTACTTC. Its protein product is CASARTSGSSYEQYF. The rearrangement uses TRBV18 and TRBJ2-7, with 13 bases lining up with TRBD2. CDR3 length: 15 amino acids. Trimming took 8 bases from V and 0 from J; bases not matched to a gene: 4. CDR1 and CDR2 (germline): KGHSH, LQKENI.

This clone has only one observation. The chain employs TRBV13 and TRBJ1-1; tentative D call: TRBD1 (5 bases). This CDR3 spans 15 amino acids. Per the germline V gene, CDR1 is PRHDT and CDR2 is FYEKMQ (reference sequence). Between the trimmed V and J ends, which lost 1 base and 6 bases, there was a span of 15 bases. The CDR3 spells CASSLAGTPRPEAFF. DNA of the CDR3: TGTGCCAGCAGCTTAGCCGGGACGCCCCGGCCTGAAGCTTTCTTT.

Points on this clone: The sample contains more than one DNA sequence encoding this CDR3. The chain employs TRBV2 and TRBJ1-1; no clear D gene. Trimming took 6 bases from V and 4 from J, leaving 3 bases between them. This CDR3 is 10 amino acids long. The germline gives CDR1 SNHLY, CDR2 FYNNEI. The CDR3 nucleotides are TGTGCCAGCAGGGGCACTGAAGCTTTCTTT. Encoded protein: CASRGTEAFF.

On this clone: Other DNA sequences in the same sample also yield this CDR3. The J gene is TRBJ2-1, the V gene TRBV18; 14 bases line up with TRBD2. J gave up 6 bases and V 2 bases, and 0 bases lay outside the gene matches. In germline, CDR1 is KGHSH, CDR2 LQKENI. The CDR3 runs to 15 residues. The CDR3 DNA reads as TGTGCCAGCTCACCAGGGACTAGCGGGAGCAATGAGCAGTTCTTC. It codes for CASSPGTSGSNEQFF.

This chain joins TRBV7-2 and TRBJ1-1, with D possibly being TRBD1 (5 bases). CDR1 is SGHTA and CDR2 is FQGNSA in the germline V gene. V shed 5 bases and J shed 3 bases, with 13 bases lying between them. The CDR3 has 14 amino acids. In DNA, the CDR3 is TGTGCCAGCAGCCCCCATATGGGGGACACTGAAGCTTTCTTT. Translated: CASSPHMGDTEAFF. The whole variable domain, remainder taken from reference TRBV7-2 and TRBJ1-1, is GAGVSQSPSNKVTEKGKDVELRCDPISGHTALYWYRQSLGQGLEFLIYFQGNSAPDKSGLPSDRFSAERTGGSVSTLTIQRTQQEDSAVYLCASSPHMGDTEAFFGQGTRLTVV.

This chain joins TRBV5-4 and TRBJ1-3, with D perhaps matching TRBD1 (6 bases). This CDR3 region has 15 residues. Trimming left V 0 bases short and J 8 bases short, with 15 bases between. Germline CDR1 reads SGHNT; CDR2 reads YYREEE (reference sequence). CDR3 sequence reads: CASSLAQGSPYTIYF. The DNA for the CDR3 is TGTGCCAGCAGCTTGGCCCAGGGGAGTCCATACACCATATATTTT.

The genes are TRBV6-4 and TRBJ2-7; the D gene is possibly TRBD2 (6 bases). The CDR3 loop spans 13 amino acids. CDR1 MRHNA and CDR2 SNTAGT come from the germline V gene. V was clipped by 8 bases and J by 3 bases, with 14 bases between them. CDR3 coding DNA: TGTGCCAGCCCTTCCGGGGGTTGCTACGAGCAGTACTTC. It is translated as CASPSGGCYEQYF.